This TCR beta chain was captured in a study of T cells in Graves' hyperthyroidism and ophthalmopathy. V lost 3 bases to trimming and J lost 3 bases; unmatched junction nucleotides: 5. The CDR3 totals 17 residues. Germline lookup yields CDR1 SGHTA and CDR2 FQGNSA. To note about this clonotype: The antigen is unknown.

At least 3 on the Clinical Activity Score was recorded for ophthalmopathy patients, who also had NOSPECS grade at least 4 and duration under 3 months. Diagnosing involved the use of clinical symptoms, serum thyroxine and TRAb, thyroid ultrasound and orbital computed tomography. PBMCs were collected from an approximately 10 ml volume of fresh peripheral blood. Overall study results and limits: The authors' 13 V-J model separated ophthalmopathy from stable hyperthyroidism.

Amplification of TCR beta CDR3 regions used RNA as the template. HTBI primers drove first-round RT-PCR of the TCR CDR3. TCRdb re-called the multiplex PCR reads through MiXCR, storing one row per CDR3 protein. The profile covers about 59,000 distinct CDR3 sequences, with approximately 57% appearing a single time and approximately 3.4% taken by the ten largest. Sequenced material: blood. This chain joins TRBV7-2 and TRBJ2-1; 13 bases fit TRBD2. This TCR came from a woman aged 55-75 years with Graves' ophthalmopathy. In DNA form, the CDR3 reads TGTGCCAGCAGCTTTACTAGCGGGGGGGCCGTCTACAATGAGCAGTTCTTC. This gives the protein CASSFTSGGAVYNEQFF.